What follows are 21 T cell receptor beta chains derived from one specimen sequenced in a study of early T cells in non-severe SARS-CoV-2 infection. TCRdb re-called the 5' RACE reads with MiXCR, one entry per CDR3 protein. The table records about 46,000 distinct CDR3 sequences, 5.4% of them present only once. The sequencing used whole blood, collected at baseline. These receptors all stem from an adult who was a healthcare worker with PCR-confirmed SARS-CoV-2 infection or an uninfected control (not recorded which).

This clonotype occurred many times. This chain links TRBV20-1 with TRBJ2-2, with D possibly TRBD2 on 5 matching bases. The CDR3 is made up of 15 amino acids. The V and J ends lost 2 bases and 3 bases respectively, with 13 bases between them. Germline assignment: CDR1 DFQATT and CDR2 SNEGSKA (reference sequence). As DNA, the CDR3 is TGCAGTGCTAGAAAATCTAGCCGGGACACCGGGGAGCTGTTTTTT. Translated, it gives CSARKSSRDTGELFF.

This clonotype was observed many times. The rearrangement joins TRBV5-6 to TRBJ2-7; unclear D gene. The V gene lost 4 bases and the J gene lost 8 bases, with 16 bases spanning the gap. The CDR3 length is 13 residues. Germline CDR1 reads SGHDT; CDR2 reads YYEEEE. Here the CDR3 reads CASSLDGASKQYF. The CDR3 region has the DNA TGTGCCAGCAGCCTGGACGGAGCGTCAAAGCAGTACTTC.

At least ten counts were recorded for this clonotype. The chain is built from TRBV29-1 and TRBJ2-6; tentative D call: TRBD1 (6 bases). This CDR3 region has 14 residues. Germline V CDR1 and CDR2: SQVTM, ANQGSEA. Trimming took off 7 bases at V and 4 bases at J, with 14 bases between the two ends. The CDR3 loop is CSAPTGTGANVLTF. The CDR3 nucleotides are TGCAGCGCCCCAACCGGGACAGGGGCCAACGTCCTGACTTTC.

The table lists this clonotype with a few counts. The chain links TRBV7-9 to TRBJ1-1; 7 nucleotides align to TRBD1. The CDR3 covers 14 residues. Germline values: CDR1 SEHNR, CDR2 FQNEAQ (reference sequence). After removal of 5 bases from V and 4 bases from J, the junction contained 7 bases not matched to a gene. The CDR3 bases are TGTGCCAGCAGCCCTAACAGGGGAAGCACTGAAGCTTTCTTT. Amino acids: CASSPNRGSTEAFF.

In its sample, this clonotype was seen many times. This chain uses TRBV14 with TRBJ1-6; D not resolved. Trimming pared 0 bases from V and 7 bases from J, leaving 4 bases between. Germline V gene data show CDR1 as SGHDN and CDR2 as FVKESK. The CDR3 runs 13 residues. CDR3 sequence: CASSQDWNSPLHF. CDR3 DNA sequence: TGTGCCAGCAGCCAAGATTGGAATTCACCCCTCCACTTT.

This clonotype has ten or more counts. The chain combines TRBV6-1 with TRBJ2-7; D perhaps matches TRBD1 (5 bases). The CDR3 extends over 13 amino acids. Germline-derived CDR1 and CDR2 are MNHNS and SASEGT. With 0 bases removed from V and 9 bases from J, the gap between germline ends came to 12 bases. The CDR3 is CASSEALDRLQYF. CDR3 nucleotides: TGTGCCAGCAGTGAAGCGCTAGACAGACTGCAGTACTTC.

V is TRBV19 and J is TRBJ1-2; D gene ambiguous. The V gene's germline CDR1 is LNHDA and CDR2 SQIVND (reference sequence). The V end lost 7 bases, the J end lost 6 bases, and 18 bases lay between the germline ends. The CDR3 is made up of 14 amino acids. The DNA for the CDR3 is TGTGCCAGTAAAACCTTCGACATGGTGCATGGCTACACCTTC. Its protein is CASKTFDMVHGYTF.

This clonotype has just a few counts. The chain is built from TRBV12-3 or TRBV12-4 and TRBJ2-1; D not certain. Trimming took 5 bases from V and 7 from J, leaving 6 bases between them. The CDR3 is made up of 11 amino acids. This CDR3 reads CASSPRNEQFF. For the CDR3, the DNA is TGTGCCAGCAGTCCCCGGAATGAGCAGTTCTTC.

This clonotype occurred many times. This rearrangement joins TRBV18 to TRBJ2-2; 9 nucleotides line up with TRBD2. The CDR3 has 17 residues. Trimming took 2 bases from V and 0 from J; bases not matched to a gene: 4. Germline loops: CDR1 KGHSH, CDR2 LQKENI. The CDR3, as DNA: TGTGCCAGCTCACCAGGCCTAGCGGGGACGAACACCGGGGAGCTGTTTTTT. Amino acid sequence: CASSPGLAGTNTGELFF.

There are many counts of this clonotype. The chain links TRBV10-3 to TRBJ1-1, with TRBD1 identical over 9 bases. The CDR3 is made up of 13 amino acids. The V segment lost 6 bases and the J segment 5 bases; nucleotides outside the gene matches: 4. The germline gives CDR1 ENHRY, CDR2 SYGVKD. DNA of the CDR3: TGTGCCATCAGGGGACAGGGAGGTACTGAAGCTTTCTTT. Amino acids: CAIRGQGGTEAFF.

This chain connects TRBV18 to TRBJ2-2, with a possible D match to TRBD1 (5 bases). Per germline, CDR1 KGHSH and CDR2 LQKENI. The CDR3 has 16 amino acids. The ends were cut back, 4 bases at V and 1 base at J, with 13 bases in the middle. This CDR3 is CASSRPSGQNTGELFF. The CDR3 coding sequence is TGTGCCAGCTCACGTCCTTCAGGACAGAACACCGGGGAGCTGTTTTTT.

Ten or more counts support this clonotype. The CDR3 region is CASSLARKGSGNEQFF. In DNA form, the CDR3 reads TGTGCCAGCAGTTTAGCGCGGAAAGGTTCGGGCAATGAGCAGTTCTTC. The V gene is TRBV12-3 or TRBV12-4, the J gene TRBJ2-1; D is undetermined. Trimming shortened V by 0 bases and J by 6 bases, and 15 bases separated the two germline ends. This CDR3 spans 16 amino acids.

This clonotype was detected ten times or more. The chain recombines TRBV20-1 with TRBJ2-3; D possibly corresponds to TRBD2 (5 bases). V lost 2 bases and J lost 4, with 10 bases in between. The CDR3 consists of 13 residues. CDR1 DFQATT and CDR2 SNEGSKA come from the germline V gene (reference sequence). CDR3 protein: CSARRESADTQYF. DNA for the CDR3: TGCAGTGCTAGAAGGGAGTCGGCAGATACGCAGTATTTT.

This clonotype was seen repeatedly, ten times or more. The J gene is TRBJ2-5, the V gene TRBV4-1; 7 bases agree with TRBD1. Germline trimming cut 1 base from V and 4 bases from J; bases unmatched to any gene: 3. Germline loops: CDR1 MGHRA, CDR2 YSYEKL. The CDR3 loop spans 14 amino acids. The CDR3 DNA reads TGCGCCAGCAGCCAAGTGTCAGGGGGAGAGACCCAGTACTTC. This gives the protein CASSQVSGGETQYF.

The CDR3 here is CSGRDESYEQYF. The CDR3 DNA sequence: TGCAGCGGCCGGGACGAATCCTACGAGCAGTACTTC. The chain joins TRBV29-1 to TRBJ2-7, with D tentatively TRBD1 or TRBD2 (5 bases each). The CDR3 consists of 12 residues. Germline lookup yields CDR1 SQVTM and CDR2 ANQGSEA. V was pared by 7 bases and J by 1 base, with 11 bases between.

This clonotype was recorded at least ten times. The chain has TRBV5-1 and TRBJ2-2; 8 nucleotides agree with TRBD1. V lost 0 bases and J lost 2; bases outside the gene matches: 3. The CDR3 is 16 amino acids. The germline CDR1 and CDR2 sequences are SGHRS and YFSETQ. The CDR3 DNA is TGCGCCAGCAGCTTGGCGCAGGGGGCTAACACCGGGGAGCTGTTTTTT. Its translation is CASSLAQGANTGELFF.

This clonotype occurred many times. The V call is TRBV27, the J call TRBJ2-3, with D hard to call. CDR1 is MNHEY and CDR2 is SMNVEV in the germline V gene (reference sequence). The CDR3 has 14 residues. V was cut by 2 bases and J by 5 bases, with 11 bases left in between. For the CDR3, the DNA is TGTGCCAGCAGTTTAGGTGATTGGGGAGATACGCAGTATTTT. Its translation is CASSLGDWGDTQYF.

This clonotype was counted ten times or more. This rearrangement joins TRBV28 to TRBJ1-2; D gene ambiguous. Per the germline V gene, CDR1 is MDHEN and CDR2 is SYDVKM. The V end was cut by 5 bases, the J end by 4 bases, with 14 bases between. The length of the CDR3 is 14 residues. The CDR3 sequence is CASSTIGDGYGYTF. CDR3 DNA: TGTGCCAGCAGTACGATCGGGGATGGCTATGGCTACACCTTC.

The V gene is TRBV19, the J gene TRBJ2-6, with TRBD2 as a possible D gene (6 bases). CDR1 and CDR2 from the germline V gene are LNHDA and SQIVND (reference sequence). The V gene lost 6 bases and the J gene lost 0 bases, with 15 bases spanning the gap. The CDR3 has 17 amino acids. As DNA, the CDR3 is TGTGCCAGTAGCCCTGGGGGGTCAAGCTCTGGGGCCAACGTCCTGACTTTC. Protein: CASSPGGSSSGANVLTF.

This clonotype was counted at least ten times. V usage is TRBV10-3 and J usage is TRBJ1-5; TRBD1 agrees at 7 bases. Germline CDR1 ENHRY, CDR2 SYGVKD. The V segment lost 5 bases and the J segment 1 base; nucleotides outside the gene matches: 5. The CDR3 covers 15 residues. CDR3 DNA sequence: TGTGCCATCAGTCGATCACAGGGGAGCAATCAGCCCCAGCATTTT. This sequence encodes CAISRSQGSNQPQHF.

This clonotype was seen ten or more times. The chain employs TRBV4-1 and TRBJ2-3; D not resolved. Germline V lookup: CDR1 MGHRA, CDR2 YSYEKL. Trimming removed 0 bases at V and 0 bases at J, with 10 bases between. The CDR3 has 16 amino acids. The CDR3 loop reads CASSQENSPSTDTQYF. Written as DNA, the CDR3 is TGCGCCAGCAGCCAAGAGAACAGCCCTAGCACAGATACGCAGTATTTT.